This TCR beta chain was sequenced during a study of blood T cell repertoires in COVID-19 (dated by TCRdb to 2019 to 2021). Describing the broader study: Samples from collaborators originated in the United States, Italy and Spain and spanned both the acute and convalescent phases of COVID-19. The prospective study material was composed of cDNA or gDNA derived from T cells, B-cell-depleted T cells, or PBMCs. Deeply sampled blood TCRbeta repertoires from subjects exposed to, actively infected with, or recovered from COVID-19 were included in the dataset. The repertoires were made available in a free public database intended to serve as a resource for research on the immune response to SARS-CoV-2. The samples were drawn from the first 160 participants of the ongoing ImmuneRACE study and from 950 to 1,500 subjects provided by 6 global collaborators. The sample metadata nearly always contained a de-identified subject ID, COVID-19 status, age in years and sex. Where available, HLA class I and class II types were obtained from metadata supplied by the sample provider rather than from assay-based typing. Overall study results and their limits: The quantity of clinical and demographic metadata differed by source and by participant and was supplied without curation.

This clone is a singleton in its sample. This receptor's antigen is unknown. There are no base qualities to consult, and no much larger clone falls within one base. Each collaborating institution followed its own protocols to collect whole blood in K2EDTA tubes. For TCRbeta analysis, collaborators shipped samples in one of three forms: frozen whole blood, isolated PBMCs, or DNA extracted from either of those sample types. The V end gives up 5 bases and the J end 5 bases, leaving 4 bases in the junction not matched to a gene. From its cysteine to its phenylalanine, the CDR3 spans 13 amino acids. Only the CDR3 part of the read is kept: 39 bases, read in frame from the first base. In the germline V gene, CDR1 corresponds to ENHRY and CDR2 to SYGVKD. The immunoSEQ Assay, a bias-controlled multiplex PCR, was used to amplify TCRbeta CDR3 regions from genomic DNA. The authors' analysis ran thus. Nucleated cell counts per sample were estimated from amplification of reference gene primers within the assay. Sequence reads were collapsed and filtered to measure the absolute abundance of every unique TCRbeta CDR3 rearrangement. For each sample, productive Simpson clonality was calculated as the square root of Simpson's diversity index over productive rearrangements. TCRdb stores this immuneACCESS table with in-frame sequences only. Part of the clones is absent; in the studies checked, under half of the shortfall reflects unresolved V genes, and no reason is known for the rest. V and J calls and clone size are given by that table; D and trimming were obtained from the DNA. This sample has a few hundred thousand clones in its table, and about 82% of those were observed once. The ten most abundant clones make up approximately 3.8% of the sample.

Sequenced material: peripheral blood. This chain is built from TRBV10-3 and TRBJ2-3; TRBD1 matches 7 bases in the middle. The sequence came from a woman in her 50s with active or convalescent COVID-19. The base sequence is TGTGCCATCAGTTGGGACAGTGAAGATACGCAGTATTTT. Translation gives CAISWDSEDTQYF.